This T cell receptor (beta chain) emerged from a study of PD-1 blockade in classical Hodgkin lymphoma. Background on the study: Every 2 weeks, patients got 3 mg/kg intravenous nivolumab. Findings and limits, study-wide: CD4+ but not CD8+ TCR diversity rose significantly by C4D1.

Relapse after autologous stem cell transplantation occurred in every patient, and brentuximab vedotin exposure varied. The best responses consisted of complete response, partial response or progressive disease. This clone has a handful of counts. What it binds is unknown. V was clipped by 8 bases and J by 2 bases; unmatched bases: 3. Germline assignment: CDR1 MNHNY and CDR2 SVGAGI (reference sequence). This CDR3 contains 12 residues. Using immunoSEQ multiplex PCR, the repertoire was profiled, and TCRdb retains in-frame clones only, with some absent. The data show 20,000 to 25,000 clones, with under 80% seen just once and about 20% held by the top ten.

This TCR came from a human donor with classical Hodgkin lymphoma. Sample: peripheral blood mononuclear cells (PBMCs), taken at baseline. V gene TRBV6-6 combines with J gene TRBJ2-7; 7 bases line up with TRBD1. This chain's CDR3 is CASRTGTYEQYF. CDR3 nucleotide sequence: TGTGCCAGCCGGACAGGAACCTACGAGCAGTACTTC.